The 25 T cell receptor beta chains in this list originate from one sample, sequenced in a study of technical replicates of blood from a few donors. Using immunoSEQ multiplex PCR, the repertoire was profiled, and TCRdb retains in-frame clones only, with some absent. Here the sample spans some 80,000 clones, around 97% being singletons. The sample taken for sequencing was T cells isolated from PBMCs. Every receptor here comes from a human donor in good health.

The rearrangement uses TRBV9 and TRBJ1-1; D not resolved. Germline assignment: CDR1 SGDLS and CDR2 YYNGEE. The CDR3 is made up of 13 amino acids. Trimming shortened V by 0 bases and J by 7 bases, and 10 bases separated the two germline ends. The CDR3 protein is CASSVGGAFEAFF. The CDR3 DNA sequence: TGTGCCAGCAGCGTAGGGGGAGCCTTTGAAGCTTTCTTT.

The V call is TRBV6-6, the J call TRBJ1-2; D is possibly TRBD1 (5 bases). The ends were cut back, 0 bases at V and 8 bases at J, with 10 bases in the middle. The CDR3 length is 13 residues. Germline V lookup: CDR1 MNHNY, CDR2 SVGAGI (reference sequence). This chain's CDR3 is CASSYSDTQGYTF. As DNA, the CDR3 is TGTGCCAGCAGTTACTCGGACACGCAAGGCTACACCTTC.

The V gene is TRBV5-6, the J gene TRBJ2-3, with 13 nucleotides matching TRBD2. CDR3 length: 15 amino acids. J lost 5 bases, V lost 1 base, and 1 base had no gene match. Germline V lookup: CDR1 SGHDT, CDR2 YYEEEE. CDR3 protein: CASSLRTSGRDTQYF. The DNA of the CDR3 is TGTGCCAGCAGCTTGAGGACTAGCGGGAGAGATACGCAGTATTTT.

In this sample, this clone turned up once. The chain is built from TRBV2 and TRBJ1-1; the D is unclear. Per the germline V gene, CDR1 is SNHLY and CDR2 is FYNNEI. Trimming shortened V by 4 bases and J by 5 bases, and 5 bases separated the two germline ends. The CDR3 contains 11 residues. The CDR3 here is CASSALTEAFF. The CDR3 coding sequence is TGTGCCAGCAGTGCCTTAACTGAAGCTTTCTTT.

Only one count was recorded for this clone. The junction does not match germline at one end; this may be a read error. V usage is TRBV28 and J usage is TRBJ2-7, with TRBD2 identical over 9 bases. Per germline, CDR1 MDHEN and CDR2 SYDVKM. CDR3 length equals 15 residues. The CDR3 reads CASSLWTSASNEQYF. In DNA form, the CDR3 reads TGTGCCAGCAGTCTATGGACTAGCGCGTCAAACGAGCAGTACTTC.

The chain recombines TRBV4-3 with TRBJ2-3; TRBD2 matches 9 bases. Losses at the gene ends were 4 bases for V and 6 bases for J; bases not matched to a gene: 17. Germline CDR1 reads LGHNA; CDR2 reads YSLEER. CDR3 size: 18 residues. The CDR3 sequence: CASSLAPLGTSSTDTQYF. CDR3 DNA: TGCGCCAGCAGCCTAGCACCTCTAGGGACTAGCTCCACGGATACGCAGTATTTT.

This clone was seen a single time. The chain has TRBV4-2 and TRBJ1-4; 8 positions agree with TRBD1. CDR3 length: 16 amino acids. The germline V gene has CDR1 LGHNA and CDR2 YNFKEQ. With V trimmed by 0 bases and J by 8 bases, 8 bases remained unmatched. CDR3 region: CASSQDAGQGDEKLFF. CDR3 DNA sequence: TGTGCCAGCAGCCAAGATGCCGGACAGGGCGACGAAAAACTGTTTTTT.

J is TRBJ1-1 and V is TRBV19, with 7 bases fitting TRBD1. The CDR3 consists of 17 residues. Germline CDR1 LNHDA, CDR2 SQIVND (reference sequence). V lost 0 bases, J lost 0 bases, and 7 bases stayed unmatched. CDR3 in DNA: TGTGCCAGTAGTATAGATTTAAACAGGGGAGTGAACACTGAAGCTTTCTTT. Amino acid sequence: CASSIDLNRGVNTEAFF. Together with reference TRBV19 and TRBJ1-1, the CDR3 gives the full variable domain: DGGITQSPKYLFRKEGQNVTLSCEQNLNHDAMYWYRQDPGQGLRLIYYSQIVNDFQKGDIAEGYSVSREKKESFPLTVTSAQKNPTAFYLCASSIDLNRGVNTEAFFGQGTRLTVV.

This sequence joins TRBV2 and TRBJ1-1; D gene uncertain. The germline V and J ends were trimmed by 7 bases and 0 bases, with 12 bases remaining between them. The CDR3 length is 14 residues. Germline CDR1 reads SNHLY; CDR2 reads FYNNEI. The CDR3 coding sequence is TGTGCCAGCATTAGACGGGTTATGAACACTGAAGCTTTCTTT. It is translated as CASIRRVMNTEAFF.

This rearrangement joins TRBV4-3 to TRBJ2-7, with a weak D call TRBD2 (5 bases). This CDR3 contains 15 residues. The V gene's germline CDR1 is LGHNA and CDR2 YSLEER. Trimming removed 0 bases at V and 4 bases at J, with 13 bases between. CDR3 region: CASSQDEMEAYEQYF. The CDR3 DNA reads as TGCGCCAGCAGCCAAGACGAGATGGAGGCTTACGAGCAGTACTTC.

V gene TRBV19 combines with J gene TRBJ2-5, with D unclear. The germline V gene has CDR1 LNHDA and CDR2 SQIVND (reference sequence). The V end was cut by 4 bases, the J end by 1 base, with 10 bases between. This CDR3 has 14 amino acids. The CDR3: CASSTTQLQETQYF. Here the CDR3 DNA reads TGTGCCAGTAGTACTACACAGCTCCAAGAGACCCAGTACTTC.

The chain carries TRBV6-5 and TRBJ2-7; D is unresolved. V was pared by 6 bases and J by 0 bases, with 9 bases between. Looked up from germline, CDR1 is MNHEY and CDR2 is SVGAGI. This CDR3 is 13 amino acids long. CDR3 sequence (DNA): TGTGCCAGCAGCCGGGTGGCCTCCTACGAGCAGTACTTC. Protein sequence: CASSRVASYEQYF.

V is TRBV27 and J is TRBJ2-7; 10 nucleotides line up with TRBD2. CDR1 is MNHEY and CDR2 is SMNVEV in the germline V gene (reference sequence). The CDR3 totals 15 residues. V was pared by 5 bases and J by 5 bases, with 9 bases of the junction left unmatched. CDR3 amino acids: CASSKPSGSIHEQYF. The DNA of the CDR3 is TGTGCCAGCAGTAAGCCTAGCGGGAGTATTCACGAGCAGTACTTC.

The chain carries TRBV12-5 and TRBJ2-7, with D possibly TRBD1 on 5 matching bases. The CDR3 contains 13 residues. Germline CDR1 reads LGHNT; CDR2 reads FRNRAP. The V end was cut by 6 bases, the J end by 1 base, with 10 bases between. CDR3 nucleotides: TGTGCTAGTGGCGGTGACAGTTCCTACGAGCAGTACTTC. It specifies CASGGDSSYEQYF.

The chain carries TRBV10-1 and TRBJ1-5; the D is unclear. Germline V gives CDR1 WNHNN, CDR2 SYGVQD (reference sequence). There are 13 residues in the CDR3. V was pared by 4 bases and J by 1 base, with 5 bases between. The CDR3 sequence is CASSVASNQPQHF. The CDR3 DNA reads as TGCGCCAGCAGTGTGGCAAGCAATCAGCCCCAGCATTTT.

The chain joins TRBV6-5 to TRBJ1-5; D not resolved. The CDR3 runs to 13 residues. Trimming removed 4 bases from V and 0 bases from J, with 4 bases in between. Per the germline V gene, CDR1 is MNHEY and CDR2 is SVGAGI. The CDR3 loop reads CASSFLSNQPQHF. Here the CDR3 DNA reads TGTGCCAGCAGTTTTCTTAGCAATCAGCCCCAGCATTTT.

The chain combines TRBV7-3 with TRBJ2-1, with 7 bases lining up with TRBD1. The CDR3 totals 16 residues. Germline assignment: CDR1 SGHTA and CDR2 FQGTGA. With V trimmed by 0 bases and J by 1 base, 3 bases remained unmatched. CDR3 region: CASSLTVGQSYNEQFF. The CDR3 nucleotides read TGTGCCAGCAGCTTAACGGTGGGACAGTCCTACAATGAGCAGTTCTTC.

This clone came up a few times. The rearrangement uses TRBV14 and TRBJ2-7; TRBD1 is a possible D gene (5 bases). V shed 4 bases and J shed 4 bases, with 8 bases lying between them. The CDR3 sequence is 12 residues long. From germline, CDR1 is SGHDN and CDR2 FVKESK. CDR3 sequence (DNA): TGTGCCAGCAGCCTGACAGTGTACGAGCAGTACTTC. The encoded protein is CASSLTVYEQYF.

The CDR3 spells CASSGPGMETGNTIYF. The CDR3 nucleotides are TGTGCCAGCAGCGGTCCGGGGATGGAAACTGGAAACACCATATATTTT. V is TRBV5-4 and J is TRBJ1-3; D is uncertain. Germline V CDR1 and CDR2: SGHNT, YYREEE (reference sequence). This CDR3 is 16 amino acids long. Trimming shortened V by 4 bases and J by 2 bases, and 16 bases separated the two germline ends.

J is TRBJ2-1 and V is TRBV9; 13 bases line up with TRBD2. The CDR3 has 18 residues. V trimming: 0 bases; J trimming: 5 bases; junction bases outside the gene matches: 8. Germline V gene lookup returns CDR1 SGDLS and CDR2 YYNGEE. Here the CDR3 DNA reads TGTGCCAGCAGCGTAGCCTGGACTAGCGGGAGTGGAGACAATGAGCAGTTCTTC. Translation: CASSVAWTSGSGDNEQFF.

The chain couples TRBV5-4 to TRBJ2-1, with 10 bases that match TRBD2. CDR3 length: 16 amino acids. In germline, CDR1 is SGHNT, CDR2 YYREEE (reference sequence). The V segment lost 4 bases and the J segment 2 bases; nucleotides outside the gene matches: 6. CDR3 DNA: TGTGCCAGCAGCCCAAATCTAGCGGGAGCCTACAATGAGCAGTTCTTC. This codes for CASSPNLAGAYNEQFF.

This sequence joins TRBV5-4 and TRBJ2-1, with D unclear. Trimming removed 7 bases at V and 0 bases at J, with 11 bases between. CDR1 SGHNT and CDR2 YYREEE come from the germline V gene (reference sequence). The CDR3 totals 14 residues. For the CDR3, the DNA is TGTGCCAGCGGCCCCTCGGGCTCCTACAATGAGCAGTTCTTC. Translating gives CASGPSGSYNEQFF. Filled out from reference TRBV5-4 and TRBJ2-1, the complete variable domain reads ETGVTQSPTHLIKTRGQQVTLRCSSQSGHNTVSWYQQALGQGPQFIFQYYREEENGRGNFPPRFSGLQFPNYSSELNVNALELDDSALYLCASGPSGSYNEQFFGPGTRLTVL.

The rearrangement links TRBV7-2 to TRBJ2-7, with D possibly matching TRBD1 (5 bases). Between the trimmed V and J ends, which lost 1 base and 3 bases, there was a span of 10 bases. The CDR3 contains 14 residues. Germline CDR1 SGHTA, CDR2 FQGNSA. The CDR3 bases are TGTGCCAGCAGCTTAGGACAGCCGGTCTACGAGCAGTACTTC. Amino acid sequence: CASSLGQPVYEQYF.

The gene calls are TRBV29-1 and TRBJ1-2; D uncertain. V lost 4 bases and J lost 8, with 17 bases in between. Germline V gene lookup returns CDR1 SQVTM and CDR2 ANQGSEA. CDR3 size: 13 residues. CDR3 bases: TGCAGCGTTGTAGAGGGAGGTCTAACGGGCTACACCTTC. Encoded protein: CSVVEGGLTGYTF.

V gene TRBV5-4 combines with J gene TRBJ1-2, with a possible D match to TRBD1 (5 bases). This CDR3 region has 11 residues. V was shortened by 3 bases and J by 8 bases, with 8 bases between the two germline ends. Germline V CDR1 and CDR2: SGHNT, YYREEE (reference sequence). The CDR3 coding sequence is TGTGCCAGCAGCTGGGGGGACGGCTACACCTTC. Its translation: CASSWGDGYTF.